The source of this T cell receptor (beta chain) is a study of blood T cell repertoires in COVID-19. For the study at large: Specimens from acute and convalescent COVID-19 originated in the United States, Italy and Spain. PBMCs, B-cell-depleted T cells, or T cells were the source of the cDNA or gDNA that made up the material.

Trimming removed 7 bases from V and 6 bases from J; junction bases left unmatched: 5. Germline V gene sequence: CDR1 LNHDA, CDR2 SQIVND (reference sequence). The CDR3 runs 14 residues. This clone has only a few counts. Using immunoSEQ multiplex PCR, the repertoire was profiled, and TCRdb retains in-frame clones only, with some absent. Among under 300,000 clones listed, roughly 80% were seen once. This chain uses TRBV19 with TRBJ2-1, with 11 bases matching TRBD1. This sequence was found in a woman aged 18-29 years with acute or convalescent COVID-19. Sequencing was done on a sample of peripheral blood. CDR3 residues: CASKRGTGGNEQFF. CDR3 sequence (DNA): TGTGCCAGTAAGAGGGGGACAGGGGGCAATGAGCAGTTCTTC.